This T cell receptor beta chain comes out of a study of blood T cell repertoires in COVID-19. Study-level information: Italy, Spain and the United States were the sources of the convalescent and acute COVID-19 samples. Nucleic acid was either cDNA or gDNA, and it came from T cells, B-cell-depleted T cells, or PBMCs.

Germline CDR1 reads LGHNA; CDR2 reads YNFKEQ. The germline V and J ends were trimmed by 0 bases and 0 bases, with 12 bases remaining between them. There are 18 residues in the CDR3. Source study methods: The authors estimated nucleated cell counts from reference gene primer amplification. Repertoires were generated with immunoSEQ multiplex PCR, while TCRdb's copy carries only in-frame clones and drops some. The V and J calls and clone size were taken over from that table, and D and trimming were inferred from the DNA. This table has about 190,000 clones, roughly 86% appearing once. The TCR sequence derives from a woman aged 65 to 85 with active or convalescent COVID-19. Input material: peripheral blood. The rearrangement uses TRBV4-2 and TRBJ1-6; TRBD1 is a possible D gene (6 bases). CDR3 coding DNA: TGTGCCAGCAGCCAAGAACCACAGGGTCCCTCCTATAATTCACCCCTCCACTTT. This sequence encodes CASSQEPQGPSYNSPLHF.